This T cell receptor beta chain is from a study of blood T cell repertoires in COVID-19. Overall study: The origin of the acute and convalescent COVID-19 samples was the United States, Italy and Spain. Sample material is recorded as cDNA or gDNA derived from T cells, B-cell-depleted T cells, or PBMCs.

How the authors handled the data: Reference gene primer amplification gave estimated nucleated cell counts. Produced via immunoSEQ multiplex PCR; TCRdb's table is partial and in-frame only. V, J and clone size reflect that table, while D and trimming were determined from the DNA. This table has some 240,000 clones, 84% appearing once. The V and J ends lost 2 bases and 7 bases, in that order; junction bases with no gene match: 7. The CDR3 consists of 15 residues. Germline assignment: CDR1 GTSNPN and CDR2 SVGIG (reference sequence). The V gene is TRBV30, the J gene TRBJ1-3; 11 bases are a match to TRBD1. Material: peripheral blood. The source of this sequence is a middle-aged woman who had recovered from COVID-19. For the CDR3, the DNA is TGTGCCTGGAGTTGGACAGGGGGCATACGGAACACCATATATTTT. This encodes CAWSWTGGIRNTIYF.